The source of this T cell receptor beta chain is a study of PD-1 blockade in classical Hodgkin lymphoma. Following autologous stem cell transplantation, relapse occurred in every patient, and exposure to brentuximab vedotin varied. Sequenced by immunoSEQ multiplex PCR; TCRdb stores in-frame clones only, minus some. The sample carries about 50,000 clones, around two thirds recorded once. The CDR3 runs 15 residues. With V trimmed by 5 bases and J by 0 bases, 2 bases remained unmatched. Germline-derived CDR1 and CDR2 are SNHLY and FYNNEI. The rearrangement uses TRBV2 and TRBJ2-1; 9 bases agree with TRBD2. Sequences were derived from peripheral blood mononuclear cells (PBMCs), sampled before the second cycle of nivolumab. The TCR was taken from a human donor with classical Hodgkin lymphoma. The CDR3 sequence is CASSRTSVSYNEQFF. In nucleotides, the CDR3 is TGTGCCAGCAGTCGGACTAGCGTCTCCTACAATGAGCAGTTCTTC.